This T cell receptor (beta chain) emerged from a study of T cell responses to AZD1222 COVID-19 vaccine. In its sample, this clone was seen once. Germline lookup yields CDR1 KGHSH and CDR2 LQKENI. V shed 4 bases and J 1 base; nucleotides not matched to a gene: 2. The CDR3 covers 15 residues. Produced via immunoSEQ multiplex PCR; TCRdb's table is partial and in-frame only. Seen here are 88,000 or so clones, roughly 89% observed once, and the top ten hold approximately 5.2%. The sample was peripheral blood, taken 28 days after the second AZD1222 dose. This TCR was recovered from an adult who received the AZD1222 COVID-19 vaccine. This chain joins TRBV18 and TRBJ1-3; 9 bases fit TRBD1. Here the CDR3 reads CASSLDRGSGNTIYF. The CDR3 DNA sequence: TGTGCCAGCTCACTCGACAGGGGGTCTGGAAACACCATATATTTT.